Shown below are 32 T cell receptor beta chains from a single sample sequenced in a study of blood T cell repertoires in COVID-19. The data were produced by immunoSEQ multiplex PCR, yet TCRdb's version contains in-frame clones alone and is incomplete. The sample has under 35,000 clones, approximately 87% seen once. Specimen: peripheral blood. These receptors all come from a human donor in a cohort sampled during active COVID-19.

Worth noting for this clone: The junction and the germline gene differ at one end; a read error may be behind it. The gene calls are TRBV2 and TRBJ2-5; 9 nucleotides line up with TRBD2. This CDR3 is 13 amino acids long. CDR1 is SNHLY and CDR2 is FYNNEI in the germline V gene. The CDR3 nucleotides are TGTGCCAGCAGGGAAGGACTAGCGGAGACCCAGTACTTC. Translation gives CASREGLAETQYF. The full variable domain, in which reference TRBV2 and TRBJ2-5 provide the parts outside the CDR3, is EPEVTQTPSHQVTQMGQEVILRCVPISNHLYFYWYRQILGQKVEFLVSFYNNEISEKSEIFDDQFSVERPDGSNFTLKIRSTKLEDSAMYFCASREGLAETQYFGPGTRLLVL.

This rearrangement joins TRBV18 to TRBJ2-7, with a tentative D call TRBD1 (5 bases). The V and J ends lost 1 base and 0 bases respectively, with 7 bases between them. Per the germline V gene, CDR1 is KGHSH and CDR2 is LQKENI. The CDR3 consists of 14 residues. The DNA for the CDR3 is TGTGCCAGCTCACCACGACAGAGCTCCTACGAGCAGTACTTC. Protein sequence: CASSPRQSSYEQYF.

This chain joins TRBV29-1 and TRBJ1-1; D might be TRBD1 (5 bases). The V end lost 6 bases, the J end lost 1 base, and 15 bases lay between the germline ends. The CDR3 consists of 14 residues. CDR1 is SQVTM and CDR2 is ANQGSEA in the germline V gene. Here the CDR3 reads CSVAGGEPNTEAFF. In DNA form, the CDR3 reads TGCAGCGTCGCCGGGGGGGAACCGAACACTGAAGCTTTCTTT.

The rearrangement joins TRBV19 to TRBJ2-7; no reliable D call. The ends were cut back, 5 bases at V and 2 bases at J, with 13 bases in the middle. The CDR3 consists of 14 residues. Germline loops: CDR1 LNHDA, CDR2 SQIVND (reference sequence). CDR3 nucleotides: TGTGCCAGTAGTCAGTTCATTCCGACCTACGAGCAGTACTTC. Translating it yields CASSQFIPTYEQYF.

In its sample, this clone was seen a few times. The V gene is TRBV6-6, the J gene TRBJ2-4; D gene unclear. Germline-derived CDR1 and CDR2 are MNHNY and SVGAGI (reference sequence). The CDR3 contains 11 residues. Between the trimmed V and J ends, which lost 6 bases and 8 bases, there was a span of 8 bases. The CDR3 spells CASSPRDIQYF. The CDR3 DNA follows: TGTGCCAGCAGCCCCCGGGACATTCAGTACTTC.

The V gene is TRBV9, the J gene TRBJ2-5; D call uncertain. The CDR3 has 13 amino acids. CDR1 and CDR2 (germline): SGDLS, YYNGEE. With 0 bases removed from V and 2 bases from J, the gap between germline ends came to 5 bases. The CDR3 DNA is TGTGCCAGCAGCGTAGCTCAGCAAGAGACCCAGTACTTC. Translation gives CASSVAQQETQYF.

The chain links TRBV18 to TRBJ1-4; D might be TRBD1 (5 bases). V was cut by 2 bases and J by 14 bases, with 9 bases left in between. Germline CDR1 KGHSH, CDR2 LQKENI. The CDR3 spans 11 residues. The CDR3 reads CASSPDRTLFF. In nucleotides, the CDR3 is TGTGCCAGCTCACCAGACAGAACCCTGTTTTTT.

This clone was counted a few times. The rearrangement joins TRBV28 to TRBJ2-7; a possible D gene is TRBD2 (7 bases). The CDR3 is 13 amino acids. V lost 7 bases, J lost 5 bases, and 15 bases lay in between. Germline V gene data show CDR1 as MDHEN and CDR2 as SYDVKM. CDR3 loop: CASMAGAGNEQYF. CDR3 DNA: TGTGCCAGCATGGCGGGGGCAGGGAACGAGCAGTACTTC.

This clone was seen only once. This chain joins TRBV28 and TRBJ1-1; D gene uncertain. The germline V gene encodes CDR1 MDHEN and CDR2 SYDVKM. The V and J ends lost 3 bases and 4 bases respectively, with 12 bases between them. There are 14 residues in the CDR3. The CDR3 is CASSFPGRGTEAFF. The CDR3 coding sequence is TGTGCCAGCAGTTTCCCGGGGAGAGGCACTGAAGCTTTCTTT.

In DNA form, the CDR3 reads TGTGCCAGCAGCGCCCAATCCGGCTCCTATAATTCACCCCTCCACTTT. Translation: CASSAQSGSYNSPLHF. The rearrangement links TRBV9 to TRBJ1-6; D uncertain. In germline, CDR1 is SGDLS, CDR2 YYNGEE. Trimming left V 3 bases short and J 0 bases short, with 10 bases between. This CDR3 comprises 16 residues.

The V call is TRBV4-3, the J call TRBJ2-7, with TRBD2 identical over 7 bases. The length of the CDR3 is 14 residues. With 1 base clipped from V and 2 bases from J, the junction kept 2 bases outside the gene matches. Germline loops: CDR1 LGHNA, CDR2 YSLEER. DNA for the CDR3: TGCGCCAGCAGCCAAGGCGGGGGTCCCTACGAGCAGTACTTC. Protein sequence: CASSQGGGPYEQYF.

V usage is TRBV4-1 and J usage is TRBJ1-4, with TRBD1 as a possible D gene (6 bases). The CDR3 is made up of 20 amino acids. Between the trimmed V and J ends, which lost 0 bases and 0 bases, there was a span of 20 bases. Germline CDR1 reads MGHRA; CDR2 reads YSYEKL. The CDR3 protein is CASSQDPLGQTFATNEKLFF. The CDR3 DNA reads as TGCGCCAGCAGCCAAGATCCCCTTGGACAGACCTTCGCAACTAATGAAAAACTGTTTTTT.

The V gene is TRBV19, the J gene TRBJ2-7, with D perhaps matching TRBD1 (6 bases). Germline V gene sequence: CDR1 LNHDA, CDR2 SQIVND (reference sequence). CDR3 length equals 19 residues. V dropped 1 base and J dropped 2 bases, with 24 bases sitting between them. The CDR3 DNA sequence: TGTGCCAGTAGTATAGCTCAGGGGAGACTAAAATCTCGGGCCTACGAGCAGTACTTC. Translating gives CASSIAQGRLKSRAYEQYF.

The rearrangement links TRBV9 to TRBJ2-7, with 9 bases matching TRBD1. Trimming at V came to 5 bases and at J to 3 bases, leaving 9 bases not matched to a gene. This CDR3 spans 15 amino acids. Germline-derived CDR1 and CDR2 are SGDLS and YYNGEE. The CDR3 DNA sequence: TGTGCCAGCAGTGTTTCAGGGACAGGGTACTACGAGCAGTACTTC. Encoded protein: CASSVSGTGYYEQYF.

The genes are TRBV6-5 and TRBJ1-6; D ambiguous. Trimming removed 5 bases at V and 6 bases at J, with 5 bases between. Looked up from germline, CDR1 is MNHEY and CDR2 is SVGAGI. CDR3 length: 12 residues. The CDR3 bases are TGTGCCAGCAGTCGTAGTAATTCACCCCTCCACTTT. This translates into CASSRSNSPLHF.

J is TRBJ2-7 and V is TRBV6-2 or TRBV6-3; D is perhaps TRBD2 (5 bases). Per germline, CDR1 MNHEY and CDR2 SVGEGT. V shed 2 bases and J shed 0 bases, with 11 bases lying between them. The CDR3 is made up of 15 amino acids. CDR3: CASSYGSAPSYEQYF. CDR3 coding DNA: TGTGCCAGCAGTTACGGGAGCGCACCCTCCTACGAGCAGTACTTC.

This clone was seen only once. V is TRBV5-1 and J is TRBJ2-2; tentative D call: TRBD2 (6 bases). V was pared by 0 bases and J by 7 bases, with 16 bases between. The CDR3 is 16 residues long. The germline gives CDR1 SGHRS, CDR2 YFSETQ. Written as DNA, the CDR3 is TGCGCCAGCAGCTTGGGTCCGGGACTCCAGGTCGGGGAGCTGTTTTTT. Residues: CASSLGPGLQVGELFF.

V is TRBV19 and J is TRBJ2-1; TRBD1 agrees at 11 bases. V dropped 3 bases and J dropped 4; count of bases not matched to a gene: 5. This CDR3 comprises 16 residues. CDR1 is LNHDA, CDR2 SQIVND, per germline (reference sequence). The CDR3 sequence is CASSMGTGGRYNEQFF. The CDR3 DNA follows: TGTGCCAGTAGTATGGGGACAGGGGGAAGGTACAATGAGCAGTTCTTC.

J is TRBJ2-4 and V is TRBV19; 8 bases line up with TRBD1. CDR1 is LNHDA and CDR2 is SQIVND in the germline V gene (reference sequence). J was trimmed by 3 bases and V by 7 bases; bases with no gene match: 5. The CDR3 runs 14 residues. CDR3 nucleotides: TGTGCCAGTATCAGGGGGCTCCTCAAAAACATTCAGTACTTC. This gives the protein CASIRGLLKNIQYF.

J is TRBJ2-6 and V is TRBV29-1, with 8 positions matching TRBD1. Trimming removed 7 bases from V and 2 bases from J; junction bases left unmatched: 4. This CDR3 comprises 14 residues. The germline gives CDR1 SQVTM, CDR2 ANQGSEA. CDR3: CSATGAAGANVLTF. CDR3 nucleotides: TGCAGCGCGACAGGGGCGGCTGGGGCCAACGTCCTGACTTTC.

CDR3 sequence reads: CASSLDTSYGYTF. The CDR3 DNA sequence: TGTGCCAGCAGTTTAGACACCTCCTATGGCTACACCTTC. The J gene is TRBJ1-2, the V gene TRBV12-3 or TRBV12-4; D unresolved. The CDR3 extends over 13 amino acids. The ends were cut back, 1 base at V and 4 bases at J, with 7 bases in the middle.

The chain uses TRBV5-1 and TRBJ1-1; D is uncertain. CDR1 is SGHRS, CDR2 YFSETQ, per germline. The CDR3 is 14 amino acids. V was cut by 0 bases and J by 8 bases, with 14 bases left in between. Here the CDR3 reads CASSLGSGVTEAFF. The DNA of the CDR3 is TGCGCCAGCAGCTTGGGATCAGGCGTGACCGAAGCTTTCTTT.

The chain links TRBV19 to TRBJ1-3; 7 nucleotides line up with TRBD1. This CDR3 has 15 residues. Losses at the gene ends were 7 bases for V and 0 bases for J; bases not matched to a gene: 6. Germline values: CDR1 LNHDA, CDR2 SQIVND (reference sequence). The CDR3, as DNA: TGTGCCAGTACAACGGACAGGCTCTCTGGAAACACCATATATTTT. It translates to CASTTDRLSGNTIYF.

V usage is TRBV24-1 and J usage is TRBJ2-3; 7 bases are shared with TRBD2. The CDR3 has 16 amino acids. The J segment lost 4 bases and the V segment lost 3 bases, leaving 9 bases of the junction unmatched. Germline V gives CDR1 KGHDR, CDR2 SFDVKD. The CDR3 region has the DNA TGTGCCACCAGTGATCCGCGTGGGGGGGGTCCAGATACGCAGTATTTT. This gives the protein CATSDPRGGGPDTQYF.

This clone was counted only a few times. This chain connects TRBV6-6 to TRBJ1-1; TRBD1 agrees at 7 bases. CDR1 MNHNY and CDR2 SVGAGI come from the germline V gene (reference sequence). The CDR3 covers 14 residues. The ends lost 6 bases at V and 4 bases at J; junction bases unmatched: 8. CDR3 region: CASSSTGRLTEAFF. The DNA of the CDR3 is TGTGCCAGCAGCTCGACAGGGCGGCTCACTGAAGCTTTCTTT.

The chain employs TRBV27 and TRBJ2-7; 13 positions match TRBD2. CDR3 length: 14 residues. Germline-derived CDR1 and CDR2 are MNHEY and SMNVEV (reference sequence). The ends lost 5 bases at V and 7 bases at J; junction bases unmatched: 5. In nucleotides, the CDR3 is TGTGCCAGCAGTCTCACTAGCGGGGGGGTTGAGCAGTACTTC. It is translated as CASSLTSGGVEQYF.

V usage is TRBV10-2 and J usage is TRBJ1-3; D is undetermined. In germline, CDR1 is WSHSY, CDR2 SAAADI. This CDR3 is built from 15 residues. The V end was cut by 7 bases, the J end by 2 bases, with 15 bases between. The CDR3 coding sequence is TGCGCCAGCACCCAGTTCCCGGGTGCTGGAAACACCATATATTTT. Translated, it gives CASTQFPGAGNTIYF.

This chain uses TRBV5-5 with TRBJ2-5; TRBD2 might be the D (7 bases). This CDR3 contains 15 residues. The germline V and J ends were trimmed by 0 bases and 3 bases, with 12 bases remaining between them. CDR1 SGHKS and CDR2 YYEKEE come from the germline V gene (reference sequence). This CDR3 is CASSLGGGAEETQYF. Here the CDR3 DNA reads TGTGCCAGCAGCTTGGGAGGGGGGGCAGAAGAGACCCAGTACTTC.

The count of this clone is one. The chain carries TRBV10-3 and TRBJ1-5; D is unresolved. The CDR3 totals 14 residues. The V end lost 4 bases, the J end lost 5 bases, and 12 bases lay between the germline ends. Germline V gene data show CDR1 as ENHRY and CDR2 as SYGVKD. The CDR3 region has the DNA TGTGCCATCAGTGGCGGATTCCCGGATCAGCCCCAGCATTTT. Translation gives CAISGGFPDQPQHF.

The J gene is TRBJ2-7, the V gene TRBV18, with TRBD2 matching over 7 bases. Germline V gene lookup returns CDR1 KGHSH and CDR2 LQKENI. This CDR3 spans 14 amino acids. After removal of 3 bases from V and 2 bases from J, the junction contained 4 bases not matched to a gene. The CDR3 sequence is CASSPPSGTYEQYF. As DNA, the CDR3 is TGTGCCAGCTCACCCCCAAGCGGGACCTACGAGCAGTACTTC. Looking up the rest from reference TRBV18 and TRBJ2-7 gives the full variable domain: NAGVMQNPRHLVRRRGQEARLRCSPMKGHSHVYWYRQLPEEGLKFMVYLQKENIIDESGMPKERFSAEFPKEGPSILRIQQVVRGDSAAYFCASSPPSGTYEQYFGPGTRLTVT.

The chain uses TRBV7-8 and TRBJ1-2, with a weak D call TRBD1 (5 bases). CDR3 size: 15 residues. Trimming pared 5 bases from V and 4 bases from J, leaving 17 bases between. The germline CDR1 and CDR2 sequences are SGHVS and FQNEAQ. The CDR3 nucleotides read TGTGCCAGCAGCCTCTCGCCTACAGGCCCCTATGGCTACACCTTC. Translating gives CASSLSPTGPYGYTF.

The V and J genes are TRBV5-1 and TRBJ2-3; TRBD1 might be the D (6 bases). The CDR3 is 14 residues long. In germline, CDR1 is SGHRS, CDR2 YFSETQ. V was shortened by 4 bases and J by 2 bases, with 11 bases between the two germline ends. The CDR3 loop is CASSVGQFTDTQYF. In DNA, the CDR3 is TGCGCCAGCAGCGTCGGACAGTTCACAGATACGCAGTATTTT.